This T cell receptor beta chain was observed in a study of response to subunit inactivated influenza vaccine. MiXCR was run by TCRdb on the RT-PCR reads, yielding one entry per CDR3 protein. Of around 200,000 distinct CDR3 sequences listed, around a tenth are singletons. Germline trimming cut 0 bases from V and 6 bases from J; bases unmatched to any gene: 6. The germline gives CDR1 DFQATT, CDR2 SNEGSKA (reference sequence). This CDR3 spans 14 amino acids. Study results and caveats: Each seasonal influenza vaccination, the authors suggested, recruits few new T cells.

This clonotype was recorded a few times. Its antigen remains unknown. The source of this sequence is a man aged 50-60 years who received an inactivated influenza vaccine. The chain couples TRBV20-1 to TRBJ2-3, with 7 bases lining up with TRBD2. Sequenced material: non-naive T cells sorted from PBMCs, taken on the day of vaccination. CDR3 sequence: CSARDRTRSDTQYF. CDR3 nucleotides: TGCAGTGCTAGAGATCGGACTAGATCCGATACGCAGTATTTT.